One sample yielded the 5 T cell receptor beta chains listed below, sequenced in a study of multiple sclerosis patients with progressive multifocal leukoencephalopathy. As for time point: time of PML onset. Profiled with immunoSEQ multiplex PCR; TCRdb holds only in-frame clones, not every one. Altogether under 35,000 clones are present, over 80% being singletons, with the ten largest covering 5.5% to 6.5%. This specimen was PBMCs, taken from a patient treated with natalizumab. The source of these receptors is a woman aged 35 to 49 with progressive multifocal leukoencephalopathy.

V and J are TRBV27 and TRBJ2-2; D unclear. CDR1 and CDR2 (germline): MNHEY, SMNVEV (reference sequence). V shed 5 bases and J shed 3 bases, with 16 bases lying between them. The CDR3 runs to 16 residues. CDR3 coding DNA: TGTGCCAGCAGTCCTACCTCCCCAGACTACACCGGGGAGCTGTTTTTT. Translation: CASSPTSPDYTGELFF.

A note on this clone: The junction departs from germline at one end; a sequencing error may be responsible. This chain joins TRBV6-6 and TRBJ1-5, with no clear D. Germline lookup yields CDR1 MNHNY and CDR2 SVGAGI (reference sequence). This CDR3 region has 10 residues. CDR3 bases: TGTGCCAGCAGTTATAACCCTTCTTTTTTT. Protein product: CASSYNPSFF.

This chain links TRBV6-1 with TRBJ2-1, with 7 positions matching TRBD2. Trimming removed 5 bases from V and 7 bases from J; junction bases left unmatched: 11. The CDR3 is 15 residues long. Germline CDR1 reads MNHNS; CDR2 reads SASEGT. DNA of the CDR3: TGTGCCAGCAGTAGACTAGCTGTGGTGGATAATGAGCAGTTCTTC. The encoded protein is CASSRLAVVDNEQFF.

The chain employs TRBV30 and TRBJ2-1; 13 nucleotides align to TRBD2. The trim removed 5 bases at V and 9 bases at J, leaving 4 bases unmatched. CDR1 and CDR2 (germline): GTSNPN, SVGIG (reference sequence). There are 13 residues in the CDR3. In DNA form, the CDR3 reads TGTGCCTGGTGGGGACTAGCGGGAAGTGAGCAGTTCTTC. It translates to CAWWGLAGSEQFF.

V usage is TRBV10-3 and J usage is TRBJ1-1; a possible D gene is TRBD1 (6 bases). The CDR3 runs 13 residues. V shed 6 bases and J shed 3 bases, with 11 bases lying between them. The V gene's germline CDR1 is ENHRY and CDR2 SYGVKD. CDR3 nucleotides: TGTGCCATCAGCGCGGACAGAGACACTGAAGCTTTCTTT. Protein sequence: CAISADRDTEAFF.